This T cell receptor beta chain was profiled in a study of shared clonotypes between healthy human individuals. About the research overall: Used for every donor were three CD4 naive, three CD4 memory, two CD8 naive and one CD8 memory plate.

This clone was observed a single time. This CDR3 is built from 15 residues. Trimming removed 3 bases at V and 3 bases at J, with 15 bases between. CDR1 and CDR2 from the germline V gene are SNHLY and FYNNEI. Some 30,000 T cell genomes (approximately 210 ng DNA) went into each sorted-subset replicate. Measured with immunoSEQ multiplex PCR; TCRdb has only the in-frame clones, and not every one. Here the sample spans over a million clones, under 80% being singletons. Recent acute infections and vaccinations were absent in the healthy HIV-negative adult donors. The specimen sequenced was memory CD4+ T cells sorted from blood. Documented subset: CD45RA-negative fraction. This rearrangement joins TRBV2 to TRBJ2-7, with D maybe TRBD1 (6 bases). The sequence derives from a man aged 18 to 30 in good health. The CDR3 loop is CASSERQGGLYEQYF. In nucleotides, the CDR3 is TGTGCCAGCAGTGAGCGCCAAGGGGGTCTCTACGAGCAGTACTTC.